Following are 24 T cell receptor beta chains from one sample sequenced in a study of blood T cell repertoires in COVID-19 (dated by TCRdb to about 2020). Preparation of the library involved the immunoSEQ multiplex PCR assay. TCRdb stores this immuneACCESS table with in-frame sequences only. Part of the clones is absent; in the studies checked, under half of the shortfall reflects unresolved V genes, and no reason is known for the rest. Present in this sample are 150,000 to 200,000 clones, roughly 80% of which were seen just once. The ten largest account for 13% to 15% of the sample. The sample taken for sequencing was peripheral blood. Every receptor here comes from a man aged 30 to 45 with active or convalescent COVID-19.

This clone was detected only a few times. The rearrangement joins TRBV7-3 to TRBJ1-5; TRBD1 aligns across 7 bases. With V trimmed by 6 bases and J by 6 bases, 11 bases remained unmatched. Germline CDR1 reads SGHTA; CDR2 reads FQGTGA. The CDR3 extends over 15 amino acids. The chain's CDR3 is CASSLQGGEGQPQHF. In nucleotides, the CDR3 is TGTGCCAGCAGTCTTCAGGGGGGCGAGGGTCAGCCCCAGCATTTT. The variable domain in full, completed from reference TRBV7-3 and TRBJ1-5, reads GAGVSQTPSNKVTEKGKYVELRCDPISGHTALYWYRQSLGQGPEFLIYFQGTGAADDSGLPNDRFFAVRPEGSVSTLKIQRTERGDSAVYLCASSLQGGEGQPQHFGDGTRLSIL.

This clone was picked up a small number of times. The V and J genes are TRBV5-8 and TRBJ2-7, with 8 bases identical to TRBD1. Unmatched junction bases numbered 13, after V lost 4 bases and J lost 1 base. The CDR3 sequence is 17 residues long. In germline, CDR1 is SGHTS, CDR2 YDEGEE. CDR3 in DNA: TGTGCCAGCAGCCTATACCCGGGACAGGCCACATCCTACGAGCAGTACGTC. It specifies CASSLYPGQATSYEQYV.

This chain uses TRBV5-1 with TRBJ1-4; possibly TRBD1 for D (6 bases). Germline CDR1 SGHRS, CDR2 YFSETQ. This CDR3 is 16 amino acids long. V was trimmed by 0 bases and J by 2 bases, leaving 11 bases between them. The CDR3 nucleotides are TGCGCCAGCAGCTTGGGGGGGCTGTCGACTAATGAAAAACTGTTTTTT. This gives the protein CASSLGGLSTNEKLFF. The full variable domain, with the rest looked up from reference TRBV5-1 and TRBJ1-4, is KAGVTQTPRYLIKTRGQQVTLSCSPISGHRSVSWYQQTPGQGLQFLFEYFSETQRNKGNFPGRFSGRQFSNSRSEMNVSTLELGDSALYLCASSLGGLSTNEKLFFGSGTQLSVL.

The chain links TRBV7-3 to TRBJ1-1; maybe TRBD1 (6 bases). V gave up 5 bases and J gave up 4 bases, with 14 bases separating them. The CDR3 runs to 14 residues. Germline V lookup: CDR1 SGHTA, CDR2 FQGTGA. CDR3 in amino acids: CASSPTGPGTEAFF. CDR3 DNA: TGTGCCAGCAGCCCCACAGGGCCTGGCACTGAAGCTTTCTTT.

The chain uses TRBV19 and TRBJ1-5; 10 nucleotides align to TRBD1. V shed 3 bases and J 6 bases; nucleotides not matched to a gene: 8. Germline CDR1 and CDR2: LNHDA and SQIVND (reference sequence). CDR3 length: 16 amino acids. The DNA of the CDR3 is TGTGCCAGTAGTATGATCGGACAGGGGGAGTCTCAGCCCCAGCATTTT. The encoded protein is CASSMIGQGESQPQHF.

The V call is TRBV7-3, the J call TRBJ2-3; TRBD2 matches 13 bases. Germline trimming cut 3 bases from V and 0 bases from J; bases unmatched to any gene: 6. The V gene's germline CDR1 is SGHTA and CDR2 FQGTGA. CDR3 length: 18 residues. The CDR3 sequence is CASSFTTSGGTSTDTQYF. The CDR3, as DNA: TGTGCCAGCAGCTTCACGACTAGCGGGGGGACTAGCACAGATACGCAGTATTTT.

The V call is TRBV5-1, the J call TRBJ2-5; possibly TRBD1 for D (8 bases). Germline-derived CDR1 and CDR2 are SGHRS and YFSETQ. The CDR3 loop spans 15 amino acids. Trimming took off 2 bases at V and 4 bases at J, with 15 bases between the two ends. CDR3 loop: CASSFGQGGGETQYF. Here the CDR3 DNA reads TGCGCCAGCAGCTTTGGACAGGGCGGGGGAGAGACCCAGTACTTC.

CDR3 bases: TGTGCCAGCAGCGACGACAGCTCTAACTATGGCTACACCTTC. Protein sequence: CASSDDSSNYGYTF. The chain is built from TRBV3-1 (or the pseudogene TRBV3-2) and TRBJ1-2; tentative D call: TRBD1 (5 bases). The CDR3 is made up of 14 amino acids. Germline CDR1 reads LGHDT; CDR2 reads YNNKEL (reference sequence). V lost 5 bases, J lost 0 bases, and 10 bases lay in between.

J is TRBJ2-7 and V is TRBV27; 7 bases line up with TRBD1. V was pared by 3 bases and J by 0 bases, with 8 bases of the junction left unmatched. The CDR3 covers 16 residues. Germline V gene lookup returns CDR1 MNHEY and CDR2 SMNVEV (reference sequence). This CDR3 is CASSFRQGTSSYEQYF. Here the CDR3 DNA reads TGTGCCAGCAGTTTCCGACAGGGAACGAGCTCCTACGAGCAGTACTTC.

This rearrangement joins TRBV5-5 to TRBJ1-2, with D hard to call. CDR1 is SGHKS, CDR2 YYEKEE, per germline (reference sequence). The length of the CDR3 is 15 residues. V was shortened by 5 bases and J by 1 base, with 15 bases between the two germline ends. DNA for the CDR3: TGTGCCAGCAGTGAAGACACCCGGAATAACTATGGCTACACCTTC. Its translation: CASSEDTRNNYGYTF.

The J gene is TRBJ1-1, the V gene TRBV10-2; no clear D gene. V lost 3 bases and J 5 bases, leaving 7 bases between the germline ends. The CDR3 length is 12 residues. Per the germline V gene, CDR1 is WSHSY and CDR2 is SAAADI. CDR3 sequence (DNA): TGCGCCAGCAGTGAACGGAGGACTGAAGCTTTCTTT. As protein: CASSERRTEAFF.

CDR3: CACLPRTREGYGYTF. The CDR3 region has the DNA TGTGCCTGCCTACCCCGGACAAGGGAGGGGTACGGCTACACCTTC. The genes are TRBV30 and TRBJ1-2; D perhaps matches TRBD1 (5 bases). The CDR3 is 15 residues long. Trimming pared 6 bases from V and 8 bases from J, leaving 25 bases between. CDR1 and CDR2 (germline): GTSNPN, SVGIG (reference sequence).

This clone occurred a few times. This chain links TRBV9 with TRBJ1-2, with D perhaps TRBD1 (5 bases). The length of the CDR3 is 13 residues. Germline values: CDR1 SGDLS, CDR2 YYNGEE. V dropped 4 bases and J dropped 3 bases, with 10 bases sitting between them. CDR3: CASSHGGDYGYTF. CDR3 nucleotides: TGTGCCAGCAGCCACGGAGGGGACTATGGCTACACCTTC. The full variable domain, with the rest looked up from reference TRBV9 and TRBJ1-2, is DSGVTQTPKHLITATGQRVTLRCSPRSGDLSVYWYQQSLDQGLQFLIQYYNGEERAKGNILERFSAQQFPDLHSELNLSSLELGDSALYFCASSHGGDYGYTFGSGTRLTVV.

The rearrangement links TRBV19 to TRBJ2-7, with a possible D match to TRBD2 (6 bases). Trimming removed 1 base at V and 7 bases at J, with 17 bases between. Looked up from germline, CDR1 is LNHDA and CDR2 is SQIVND (reference sequence). There are 15 residues in the CDR3. In DNA, the CDR3 is TGTGCCAGTAGTATAGTGCAGGGACCGGCGGGGGAGCAGTACTTC. As protein: CASSIVQGPAGEQYF.

In its sample, this clone was seen a few times. The rearrangement joins TRBV4-1 to TRBJ2-3; TRBD2 is a possible D gene (5 bases). The CDR3 is made up of 15 amino acids. Germline V gene lookup returns CDR1 MGHRA and CDR2 YSYEKL. The V gene lost 3 bases and the J gene lost 2 bases, with 12 bases spanning the gap. This CDR3 is CASSQGRGTTDTQYF. The DNA of the CDR3 is TGCGCCAGCAGCCAGGGTCGGGGTACCACAGATACGCAGTATTTT.

The chain joins TRBV5-6 to TRBJ2-5; 7 nucleotides agree with TRBD2. The length of the CDR3 is 14 residues. The germline V gene encodes CDR1 SGHDT and CDR2 YYEEEE. V gave up 4 bases and J gave up 5 bases; unmatched junction bases: 8. The CDR3 loop reads CASSREAWGETQYF. CDR3 nucleotides: TGTGCCAGCAGCCGGGAGGCCTGGGGGGAGACCCAGTACTTC.

The rearrangement joins TRBV6-5 to TRBJ2-7, with a weak D call TRBD2 (6 bases). The CDR3 spans 14 residues. The V gene's germline CDR1 is MNHEY and CDR2 SVGAGI. Deletions cut 7 bases from V and 3 bases from J, with 16 bases between. CDR3 residues: CASTLGGTNYEQYV. CDR3 coding DNA: TGTGCCAGCACGCTGGGGGGAACCAACTACGAGCAGTACGTC.

This clone has only a few counts. The chain has TRBV25-1 and TRBJ1-4; a weak D match, TRBD1 (5 bases). Trimming removed 4 bases from V and 0 bases from J, with 15 bases in between. CDR3 length: 17 residues. The V gene's germline CDR1 is MGHDK and CDR2 SYGVNS. CDR3 protein: CASSAQRAGATNEKLFF. DNA for the CDR3: TGTGCCAGCAGTGCCCAAAGAGCGGGGGCAACTAATGAAAAACTGTTTTTT.

This clone was seen a handful of times. The chain employs TRBV11-3 and TRBJ2-5; 9 bases line up with TRBD2. Germline V gene data show CDR1 as SGHNT and CDR2 as YENEEA. This CDR3 is 15 amino acids long. After removal of 3 bases from V and 4 bases from J, the junction contained 6 bases not matched to a gene. This chain's CDR3 is CASSFPAGGVETQYF. The CDR3 DNA reads as TGTGCCAGCAGCTTCCCAGCGGGGGGAGTAGAGACCCAGTACTTC. Full variable domain (outside the CDR3, taken from reference TRBV11-3 and TRBJ2-5): EAGVVQSPRYKIIEKKQPVAFWCNPISGHNTLYWYLQNLGQGPELLIRYENEEAVDDSQLPKDRFSAERLKGVDSTLKIQPAELGDSAVYLCASSFPAGGVETQYFGPGTRLLVL.

The rearrangement uses TRBV4-1 and TRBJ1-2, with a tentative D call TRBD1 (5 bases). This CDR3 comprises 15 residues. Looked up from germline, CDR1 is MGHRA and CDR2 is YSYEKL. Deletions cut 4 bases from V and 5 bases from J, with 17 bases between. The CDR3 coding sequence is TGCGCCAGCAGCCCTATCCGGGACTCTGGATATGGCTACACCTTC. It specifies CASSPIRDSGYGYTF.

The chain combines TRBV6-5 with TRBJ2-3; D unclear. CDR1 MNHEY and CDR2 SVGAGI come from the germline V gene. The CDR3 spans 12 residues. The V gene lost 7 bases and the J gene lost 0 bases, with 5 bases spanning the gap. The CDR3 region is CASKPSTDTQYF. The CDR3 nucleotides read TGTGCCAGCAAGCCGAGCACAGATACGCAGTATTTT.

The rearrangement uses TRBV28 and TRBJ2-3, with 10 bases matching TRBD2. Germline-derived CDR1 and CDR2 are MDHEN and SYDVKM. V lost 8 bases to trimming and J lost 0 bases; unmatched junction nucleotides: 8. This CDR3 has 16 residues. CDR3 nucleotides: TGTGCCAGCCGGGGGCTACTAGCGGGGAGCACAGATACGCAGTATTTT. This gives the protein CASRGLLAGSTDTQYF.

The chain has TRBV5-1 and TRBJ2-6; D may be TRBD1 (7 bases). The CDR3 totals 16 residues. Looked up from germline, CDR1 is SGHRS and CDR2 is YFSETQ. V dropped 9 bases and J dropped 0 bases, with 16 bases sitting between them. Here the CDR3 DNA reads TGCGCCACCCAGGCGGGACAGAGCTCTGGGGCCAACGTCCTGACTTTC. Translating it yields CATQAGQSSGANVLTF.

V gene TRBV7-8 combines with J gene TRBJ2-5; D unclear. The CDR3 is 14 amino acids. Germline lookup yields CDR1 SGHVS and CDR2 FQNEAQ. Trimming stripped 2 bases from V and 1 base from J, with 8 bases between. The DNA of the CDR3 is TGTGCCAGCAGCTTACCAGGTCTCCAAGAGACCCAGTACTTC. Protein product: CASSLPGLQETQYF.